This TCR beta chain is drawn from a study of blood T cell repertoires in COVID-19. In the study overall: Specimens from acute and convalescent COVID-19 originated in the United States, Italy and Spain.

The CDR3 has 17 amino acids. The V gene's germline CDR1 is ENHRY and CDR2 SYGVKD. Germline trimming cut 3 bases from V and 2 bases from J; bases unmatched to any gene: 8. Study processing details: From reference gene primer amplification, estimates of nucleated cell counts were derived. TCRdb's table, derived via immunoSEQ multiplex PCR, lists solely in-frame clones and lacks some. V and J calls and clone size are copied from that table; D and trimming were computed from the DNA. The table includes 60,000 to 85,000 clones, more than 80% detected once. Input material: peripheral blood. The TCR was taken from a woman in her sixties with acute or convalescent COVID-19. The chain recombines TRBV10-3 with TRBJ1-1; TRBD1 matches 11 bases. The CDR3 reads CAISDKTGTGGNTEAFF. The CDR3 nucleotides are TGTGCCATCAGTGATAAGACCGGGACAGGGGGTAACACTGAAGCTTTCTTT.